The 22 T cell receptor beta chains reported below all come from one sample, sequenced in a study of response to subunit inactivated influenza vaccine. Using its own MiXCR run on the RT-PCR reads, TCRdb lists one record per CDR3 protein. The sample lists 250,000 to 350,000 distinct CDR3 sequences, around 20% occurring once. Sequences were derived from PBMCs from blood, sampled less than 22 months after vaccination. The receptors stem from a man aged 50-75 years who received an inactivated influenza vaccine.

This clonotype was picked up a small number of times. The rearrangement links TRBV6-5 to TRBJ1-4, with 9 bases fitting TRBD1. Trimming cost V 4 bases and J 8 bases; bases outside gene matches: 8. Germline CDR1 is MNHEY and CDR2 is SVGAGI. The CDR3 is made up of 15 amino acids. This chain's CDR3 is CASSSRRDRAEKLFF. CDR3 in DNA: TGTGCCAGCAGTTCACGCCGGGACAGGGCGGAAAAACTGTTTTTT.

This clonotype has a handful of counts. This chain links TRBV14 with TRBJ2-7; D gene uncertain. Trimming left V 1 base short and J 4 bases short, with 8 bases between. The germline CDR1 and CDR2 sequences are SGHDN and FVKESK. The CDR3 spans 13 residues. The CDR3 loop is CASSQVSAYEQYF. The CDR3 bases are TGTGCCAGCAGCCAAGTCTCGGCGTACGAGCAGTACTTC.

This chain links TRBV3-1 with TRBJ1-1; 7 bases agree with TRBD1. V was clipped by 4 bases and J by 5 bases; unmatched bases: 10. This CDR3 is built from 15 residues. The germline V gene encodes CDR1 LGHDT and CDR2 YNNKEL (reference sequence). CDR3 in DNA: TGTGCCAGCAGCCGTCATACAGGGGTGGGGACTGAAGCTTTCTTT. Protein product: CASSRHTGVGTEAFF.

This clonotype was recorded at least ten times. The CDR3 region is CASSLGDAGSTEAFF. CDR3 coding DNA: TGTGCCAGCAGTCTCGGCGATGCGGGGAGCACTGAAGCTTTCTTT. This chain links TRBV28 with TRBJ1-1; D gene uncertain. The CDR3 covers 15 residues. Germline lookup yields CDR1 MDHEN and CDR2 SYDVKM. The V end was cut by 5 bases, the J end by 4 bases, with 17 bases between.

CDR3 protein: CASSISGGAWDTQYF. DNA for the CDR3: TGTGCCAGTAGTATTTCCGGGGGGGCCTGGGATACGCAGTATTTT. The chain recombines TRBV19 with TRBJ2-3, with 8 bases fitting TRBD2. V gave up 3 bases and J gave up 6 bases; unmatched junction bases: 8. Germline V gives CDR1 LNHDA, CDR2 SQIVND (reference sequence). CDR3 length: 15 residues.

V gene TRBV28 combines with J gene TRBJ2-1, with D possibly matching TRBD2 (6 bases). Germline V gene lookup returns CDR1 MDHEN and CDR2 SYDVKM. Trimming stripped 5 bases from V and 0 bases from J, with 17 bases between. The CDR3 has 17 amino acids. This CDR3 is CASSPILASSSYNEQFF. The CDR3 nucleotides read TGTGCCAGCAGTCCTATACTAGCCTCGAGCTCCTACAATGAGCAGTTCTTC. Full variable domain (remainder filled in from reference TRBV28 and TRBJ2-1): DVKVTQSSRYLVKRTGEKVFLECVQDMDHENMFWYRQDPGLGLRLIYFSYDVKMKEKGDIPEGYSVSREKKERFSLILESASTNQTSMYLCASSPILASSSYNEQFFGPGTRLTVL.

This chain uses TRBV7-9 with TRBJ1-5; the D is unclear. Looked up from germline, CDR1 is SEHNR and CDR2 is FQNEAQ (reference sequence). The CDR3 loop spans 14 amino acids. V was cut by 5 bases and J by 5 bases, with 13 bases left in between. For the CDR3, the DNA is TGTGCCAGCAGCCCTGAACCCAGCCATCAGCCCCAGCATTTT. Amino acid sequence: CASSPEPSHQPQHF.

This clonotype has a count of ten or more. The rearrangement joins TRBV4-3 to TRBJ1-1; no definite D call. Trimming shortened V by 0 bases and J by 11 bases, and 13 bases separated the two germline ends. The CDR3 is 13 residues long. Germline CDR1 reads LGHNA; CDR2 reads YSLEER. Written as DNA, the CDR3 is TGCGCCAGCAGCCAAGATCTTCTGGCTGCGGCTTTCTTT. Protein: CASSQDLLAAAFF.

This clonotype was seen a handful of times. The genes are TRBV10-3 and TRBJ1-1; weak D call: TRBD1 (5 bases). The CDR3 length is 14 residues. Germline V gene data show CDR1 as ENHRY and CDR2 as SYGVKD. Trimming removed 2 bases from V and 1 base from J, with 8 bases in between. The CDR3 DNA sequence: TGTGCCATCAGTGAGAGACAGAAGAACACTGAAGCTTTCTTT. This translates into CAISERQKNTEAFF.

The chain employs TRBV5-6 and TRBJ1-3; D might be TRBD1 (5 bases). In germline, CDR1 is SGHDT, CDR2 YYEEEE. Trimming removed 2 bases at V and 0 bases at J, with 12 bases between. This CDR3 has 16 residues. CDR3 sequence: CASSLRTYHSGNTIYF. The CDR3 DNA reads TGTGCCAGCAGCTTAAGGACATACCACTCTGGAAACACCATATATTTT.

The rearrangement links TRBV3-1 to TRBJ1-1; D possibly corresponds to TRBD1 (6 bases). Germline assignment: CDR1 LGHDT and CDR2 YNNKEL (reference sequence). CDR3 length equals 15 residues. V lost 1 base and J lost 4, with 13 bases in between. CDR3 amino acids: CASSQVTGIATEAFF. In DNA form, the CDR3 reads TGTGCCAGCAGCCAAGTAACAGGGATAGCCACTGAAGCTTTCTTT.

This clonotype was picked up a small number of times. This chain uses TRBV7-2 with TRBJ2-7, with TRBD2 matching over 9 bases. With 2 bases clipped from V and 3 bases from J, the junction kept 8 bases outside the gene matches. This CDR3 comprises 16 residues. CDR1 and CDR2 (germline): SGHTA, FQGNSA. The CDR3: CASSLRLAGKGYEQYF. The DNA of the CDR3 is TGTGCCAGCAGCTTAAGGCTAGCGGGAAAGGGCTACGAGCAGTACTTC.

This clonotype was recorded at least ten times. The V gene is TRBV4-1, the J gene TRBJ1-1, with unresolved D. The V end was cut by 0 bases, the J end by 2 bases, with 13 bases between. Germline values: CDR1 MGHRA, CDR2 YSYEKL. The CDR3 covers 16 residues. The CDR3 DNA reads as TGCGCCAGCAGCCAAGAATGGCGGACTCCCAACACTGAAGCTTTCTTT. This translates into CASSQEWRTPNTEAFF.

This clonotype came up a few times. The chain carries TRBV7-8 and TRBJ1-2; possible D gene TRBD1, 5 bases. CDR1 SGHVS and CDR2 FQNEAQ come from the germline V gene. Trimming removed 1 base from V and 8 bases from J, with 14 bases in between. The CDR3 loop spans 14 amino acids. CDR3 coding DNA: TGTGCCAGCAGCTTAGGGGACCCATCTCGGGGCTACACCTTC. Protein sequence: CASSLGDPSRGYTF.

The chain joins TRBV3-1 to TRBJ1-5; D is unclear. CDR1 and CDR2 (germline): LGHDT, YNNKEL (reference sequence). V was trimmed by 0 bases and J by 4 bases, leaving 7 bases between them. This CDR3 has 14 residues. CDR3 nucleotides: TGTGCCAGCAGCCAAGACGTAGGGAATCAGCCCCAGCATTTT. Protein product: CASSQDVGNQPQHF.

This clonotype was seen repeatedly, ten times or more. The V gene is TRBV10-3, the J gene TRBJ1-5; D gene unclear. The CDR3 covers 14 residues. Germline V gene sequence: CDR1 ENHRY, CDR2 SYGVKD. V lost 4 bases to trimming and J lost 2 bases, with 9 bases between them. CDR3: CAISGTVGNQPQHF. CDR3 nucleotides: TGTGCCATCAGTGGTACGGTCGGCAATCAGCCCCAGCATTTT.

This clonotype turned up a few times. The chain combines TRBV6-5 with TRBJ1-2; TRBD1 agrees at 8 bases. This CDR3 contains 19 residues. V shed 1 base, J shed 8 bases, and the junction held 21 bases outside the gene matches. CDR1 is MNHEY and CDR2 is SVGAGI in the germline V gene. CDR3 sequence reads: CASSYWGQAGRTRSGGYTF. The CDR3 region has the DNA TGTGCCAGCAGTTACTGGGGACAGGCAGGTCGGACGCGATCCGGAGGCTACACCTTC.

The rearrangement joins TRBV7-2 to TRBJ2-7; TRBD2 agrees at 8 bases. The germline CDR1 and CDR2 sequences are SGHTA and FQGNSA. V lost 1 base and J lost 4; bases outside the gene matches: 6. The CDR3 runs to 15 residues. In nucleotides, the CDR3 is TGTGCCAGCAGCTTAGTTTGGACTAGCAGTTACGAGCAGTACTTC. Amino acid sequence: CASSLVWTSSYEQYF. Full variable domain (outside the CDR3, taken from reference TRBV7-2 and TRBJ2-7): GAGVSQSPSNKVTEKGKDVELRCDPISGHTALYWYRQSLGQGLEFLIYFQGNSAPDKSGLPSDRFSAERTGGSVSTLTIQRTQQEDSAVYLCASSLVWTSSYEQYFGPGTRLTVT.

This rearrangement joins TRBV5-1 to TRBJ2-3; possibly TRBD2 for D (5 bases). Germline values: CDR1 SGHRS, CDR2 YFSETQ. CDR3 length equals 13 residues. Trimming cost V 4 bases and J 6 bases, with 12 bases left between them. As DNA, the CDR3 is TGCGCCAGCAGCAAGGGAGACGGGGATACGCAGTATTTT. It specifies CASSKGDGDTQYF.

This clonotype has a handful of counts. The CDR3 loop reads CASSSGFRIDIQYF. CDR3 nucleotide sequence: TGTGCCAGCAGTTCGGGGTTCAGGATTGACATTCAGTACTTC. The chain recombines TRBV28 with TRBJ2-4; a possible D gene is TRBD2 (5 bases). This CDR3 is 14 amino acids long. Looked up from germline, CDR1 is MDHEN and CDR2 is SYDVKM. V gave up 4 bases and J gave up 8 bases, with 15 bases separating them.

This clonotype turned up a few times. This sequence joins TRBV29-1 and TRBJ1-4; 7 bases agree with TRBD1. Trimming took 6 bases from V and 5 from J; bases not matched to a gene: 9. The CDR3 has 14 residues. Germline loops: CDR1 SQVTM, CDR2 ANQGSEA. This CDR3 is CSVQQGTANEKLFF. Here the CDR3 DNA reads TGCAGCGTCCAACAGGGGACAGCGAATGAAAAACTGTTTTTT.

V and J are TRBV19 and TRBJ1-5, with a tentative D call TRBD1 (5 bases). Germline assignment: CDR1 LNHDA and CDR2 SQIVND (reference sequence). The CDR3 runs 15 residues. V lost 1 base and J 4 bases, leaving 11 bases between the germline ends. In DNA, the CDR3 is TGTGCCAGTAGTATAGCACCAGGGCTAAATCAGCCCCAGCATTTT. This gives the protein CASSIAPGLNQPQHF.